A selection of T cell receptor beta chains follows, all from one sample in a study of identical twins. TCRdb redid the calling of the 5' RACE reads with MiXCR, one entry per CDR3 protein. In the table there are hundreds of thousands of distinct CDR3 sequences, approximately 6.1% of which are singletons. Sample: naive T cells sorted from blood. Every receptor here comes from a young man in good health. CDR3s include the opening cysteine and the closing phenylalanine or tryptophan. The D gene is left open where the match is weak. Clone sizes are given selectively: once, few, many, or a class where the clone is expanded.

NA,TRBD1,TRBJ2-5,TRBV24-1,CATSDAVTGSKETQYF,TGTGCCACCAGTGATGCGGTGACAGGGTCGAAAGAGACCCAGTACTTC
many,NA,TRBJ2-6,TRBV5-1,CASSLEAGPGANVLTF,TGCGCCAGCAGCTTGGAGGCAGGCCCTGGGGCCAACGTCCTGACTTTC
many,NA,TRBJ2-1,TRBV29-1,CSVEGTMRDDNEQFF,TGCAGCGTTGAAGGGACGATGCGGGACGACAATGAGCAGTTCTTC
NA,NA,TRBJ2-7,TRBV7-2,CASSLSPGVNEQYF,TGTGCCAGCAGCTTATCCCCAGGGGTCAACGAGCAGTACTTC
NA,TRBD1,TRBJ2-5,TRBV6-5,CASRGQGETQYF,TGTGCCAGCAGAGGACAGGGAGAGACCCAGTACTTC
many,TRBD2,TRBJ2-5,TRBV28,CASSLPFTSGSRQETQYF,TGTGCCAGCAGTTTACCATTCACTAGCGGGAGTCGTCAAGAGACCCAGTACTTC
many,TRBD2,TRBJ2-1,TRBV27,CASKTSGRNEQFF,TGTGCCAGCAAGACTAGCGGGAGAAATGAGCAGTTCTTC
many,NA,TRBJ1-1,TRBV5-1,CASSPPGDTEAFF,TGCGCCAGCAGCCCTCCCGGAGACACTGAAGCTTTCTTT
NA,TRBD1,TRBJ2-1,TRBV4-3,CASSRGQLYEQFF,TGCGCCAGCAGCCGGGGACAGCTTTATGAGCAGTTCTTC
few,NA,TRBJ1-5,TRBV24-1,CATSATEGEVGNQPQHF,TGTGCCACCAGTGCCACGGAGGGAGAGGTAGGCAATCAGCCCCAGCATTTT
few,TRBD2,TRBJ2-1,TRBV7-2,CASSPTSGRAPEQFF,TGTGCCAGCAGTCCGACTAGCGGGAGGGCGCCCGAGCAGTTCTTC
many,NA,TRBJ2-7,TRBV28,CASRKSAYEQYF,TGTGCCAGCAGAAAATCGGCTTACGAGCAGTACTTC
NA,TRBD1,TRBJ1-1,TRBV7-9,CASSPQGGATEAFF,TGTGCCAGCAGCCCACAGGGGGGGGCCACTGAAGCTTTCTTT
many,NA,TRBJ2-1,TRBV24-1,CATSDLPLRGRQFF,TGTGCCACCAGTGATTTGCCCCTTAGGGGAAGGCAGTTCTTC
many,TRBD2,TRBJ2-1,TRBV29-1,CSVEDPQRGYNEQFF,TGCAGCGTTGAAGATCCCCAGCGGGGGTACAATGAGCAGTTCTTC
many,TRBD2,TRBJ2-5,TRBV5-5,CASSSRIAGFQETQYF,TGTGCCAGCAGCTCCCGAATAGCGGGCTTCCAAGAGACCCAGTACTTC
many,TRBD1,TRBJ1-2,TRBV6-2/TRBV6-3,CASGRQGGSGYTF,TGTGCCAGCGGAAGACAGGGCGGATCCGGCTACACCTTC
many,TRBD1,TRBJ1-5,TRBV28,CASKSRDRGYQPQHF,TGTGCCAGCAAGTCCCGGGACAGGGGCTATCAGCCCCAGCATTTT
NA,TRBD2,TRBJ2-7,TRBV5-1,CASSAPPTSGSTRHEQYF,TGCGCCAGCAGCGCACCCCCGACTAGCGGGTCTACCAGGCACGAGCAGTACTTC
few,NA,TRBJ1-1,TRBV27,CASDFIGEAFF,TGTGCCAGCGACTTTATTGGGGAAGCTTTCTTT
few,TRBD2,TRBJ2-1,TRBV28,CASSSRTSGRLVNEQFF,TGTGCCAGCAGTTCCCGGACTAGCGGGAGGTTGGTCAATGAGCAGTTCTTC
NA,TRBD2,TRBJ2-2,TRBV4-1,CASSVDQVAGGLNTGELFF,TGCGCCAGCAGCGTCGATCAAGTAGCGGGAGGGTTGAACACCGGGGAGCTGTTTTTT
NA,NA,TRBJ1-2,TRBV5-1,CASSLRGITDYGYTF,TGCGCCAGCAGCTTGAGGGGGATCACCGACTATGGCTACACCTTC
many,NA,TRBJ1-1,TRBV29-1,CSVEGKGGIVTEAFF,TGCAGCGTTGAAGGCAAGGGGGGCATCGTGACTGAAGCTTTCTTT
many,NA,TRBJ1-3,TRBV29-1,CSAGLDTISGNTIYF,TGCAGCGCTGGACTGGACACCATCTCTGGAAACACCATATATTTT
many,NA,TRBJ1-1,TRBV29-1,CSVVRVGATEAFF,TGCAGCGTTGTCCGGGTAGGGGCCACTGAAGCTTTCTTT
many,NA,TRBJ2-3,TRBV5-1,CASSLWGISTDTQYF,TGCGCCAGCAGCTTGTGGGGAATAAGCACAGATACGCAGTATTTT
many,NA,TRBJ2-2,TRBV27,CASRTRNTGELFF,TGTGCCAGCAGGACAAGGAACACCGGGGAGCTGTTTTTT
many,TRBD1,TRBJ2-1,TRBV29-1,CSGGQGYEQFF,TGCAGCGGTGGACAGGGCTATGAGCAGTTCTTC
many,NA,TRBJ1-5,TRBV28,CASSEGTLGVEPQHF,TGTGCCAGCAGTGAGGGGACGTTGGGTGTGGAGCCCCAGCATTTT
many,NA,TRBJ1-1,TRBV5-1,CASSLRQSTEAFF,TGCGCCAGCAGCTTGAGACAAAGCACTGAAGCTTTCTTT
few,NA,TRBJ1-2,TRBV6-1,CASSGRQVGYGYTF,TGTGCCAGCAGTGGACGACAGGTTGGCTATGGCTACACCTTC
many,TRBD2,TRBJ2-1,TRBV5-1,CASSLSLAGGSRNEQFF,TGCGCCAGCAGCTTGTCACTAGCGGGAGGTTCTAGAAATGAGCAGTTCTTC
NA,NA,TRBJ1-5,TRBV4-3,CASSPTPVRESNQPQHF,TGCGCCAGCAGCCCTACCCCGGTAAGGGAGAGCAATCAGCCCCAGCATTTT
many,NA,TRBJ1-6,TRBV9,CASSAKTGTSPLHF,TGTGCCAGCAGCGCCAAAACGGGGACCTCACCCCTCCACTTT
many,NA,TRBJ2-1,TRBV5-1,CASSVSGTGYNEQFF,TGCGCCAGCAGCGTAAGTGGGACTGGGTACAATGAGCAGTTCTTC
many,NA,TRBJ2-2,TRBV28,CAIDTGELFF,TGTGCCATCGACACCGGGGAGCTGTTTTTT
many,NA,TRBJ1-2,TRBV29-1,CSVGEQGAGYTF,TGCAGCGTCGGCGAACAGGGCGCTGGCTACACCTTC
few,TRBD2,TRBJ2-5,TRBV7-2,CASSHEGGPEETQYF,TGTGCCAGCAGCCACGAGGGAGGGCCGGAAGAGACCCAGTACTTC
NA,TRBD2,TRBJ2-1,TRBV10-3,CAITTTSGGADNEQFF,TGTGCCATCACTACGACTAGCGGGGGGGCTGACAATGAGCAGTTCTTC
many,TRBD1,TRBJ2-3,TRBV20-1,CSAAPRTGGTDTQYF,TGCAGTGCTGCCCCCAGGACAGGGGGCACAGATACGCAGTATTTT
NA,NA,TRBJ2-5,TRBV30,CAWRGGAQYF,TGTGCCTGGAGAGGAGGGGCCCAGTACTTC
many,NA,TRBJ2-6,TRBV12-3/TRBV12-4,CASSPRANVLTF,TGTGCCAGCAGTCCCAGGGCCAACGTCCTGACTTTC
many,NA,TRBJ1-4,TRBV29-1,CSFSIREKLFF,TGCAGCTTCTCTATCCGGGAAAAACTGTTTTTT
many,NA,TRBJ2-2,TRBV20-1,CSARVTGASGELFF,TGCAGTGCTAGAGTAACGGGAGCGTCCGGGGAGCTGTTTTTT
many,NA,TRBJ2-2,TRBV10-3,CASTSNTGELFF,TGTGCCAGCACGTCGAACACCGGGGAGCTGTTTTTT
many,TRBD2,TRBJ2-1,TRBV6-1,CASIAGGGGEQFF,TGTGCCAGCATAGCGGGAGGGGGCGGTGAGCAGTTCTTC
NA,TRBD1,TRBJ2-1,TRBV3-1,CASSAFRDRGHEQFF,TGTGCCAGCAGCGCCTTCCGGGACAGGGGACATGAGCAGTTCTTC
few,NA,TRBJ1-5,TRBV27,CASSLSGVGKFNQPQHF,TGTGCCAGCAGTTTATCCGGGGTAGGGAAGTTCAATCAGCCCCAGCATTTT
few,TRBD1,TRBJ2-1,TRBV11-2,CASSPIRGQAGNEQFF,TGTGCCAGCAGCCCTATCCGGGGACAGGCCGGGAATGAGCAGTTCTTC
NA,TRBD2,TRBJ2-1,TRBV7-6,CASSLPSGSFYNEQFF,TGTGCCAGCAGCTTACCTAGCGGGAGTTTCTACAATGAGCAGTTCTTC
many,NA,TRBJ2-5,TRBV5-1,CASSLEAGLETQYF,TGCGCCAGCAGCTTGGAGGCGGGGTTAGAGACCCAGTACTTC
many,TRBD2,TRBJ2-3,TRBV12-3/TRBV12-4,CASSPLAGVDTQYF,TGTGCCAGCAGTCCACTAGCGGGAGTGGATACGCAGTATTTT
many,NA,TRBJ2-7,TRBV29-1,CSVGDVYEQYF,TGCAGCGTTGGGGACGTCTACGAGCAGTACTTC
few,NA,TRBJ2-5,TRBV27,CASSLRPGRVVPGTQYF,TGTGCCAGCAGTTTACGCCCGGGCAGGGTCGTACCGGGGACCCAGTACTTC